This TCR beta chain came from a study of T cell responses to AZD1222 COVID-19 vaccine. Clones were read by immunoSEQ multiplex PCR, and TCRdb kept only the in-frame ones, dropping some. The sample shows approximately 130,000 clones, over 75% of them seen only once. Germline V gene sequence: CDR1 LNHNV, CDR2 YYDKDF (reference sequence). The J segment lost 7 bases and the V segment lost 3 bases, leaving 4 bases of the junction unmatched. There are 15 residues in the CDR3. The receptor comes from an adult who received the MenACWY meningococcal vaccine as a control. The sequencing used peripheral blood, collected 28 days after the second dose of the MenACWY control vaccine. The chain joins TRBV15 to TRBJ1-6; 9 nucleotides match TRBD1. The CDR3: CATSRDRGANSPLHF. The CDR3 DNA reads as TGTGCCACCAGCAGGGACAGGGGTGCGAATTCACCCCTCCACTTT.